This record looks at one T cell receptor (beta chain) sequence and its context. The antigen is not known. This record comes from a study of T cell responses to AZD1222 COVID-19 vaccine. Findings of the study overall: When two AZD1222 doses had been given, Spike-specific TCR breadth and depth rose. Donors were chiefly white British, with a greater number of females, and clonal diversity was perhaps underestimated.

Trimming cost V 1 base and J 3 bases, with 3 bases left between them. The CDR3 sequence is 12 residues long. Sequencing was performed with immunoSEQ multiplex PCR; in TCRdb, only in-frame clones are kept and a portion is missing. The sample records about 180,000 clones, approximately 94% being singletons. Combined were second doses at about 4 or about 12 weeks. The clonotype was recovered from an adult who received the AZD1222 COVID-19 vaccine. The sequenced sample was peripheral blood, obtained 28 days after the second AZD1222 dose. The chain recombines TRBV12-3 or TRBV12-4 with TRBJ1-2; D gene ambiguous. CDR3 nucleotide sequence: TGTGCCAGCAGTTTAGTAGACTATGGCTACACCTTC. Protein sequence: CASSLVDYGYTF.